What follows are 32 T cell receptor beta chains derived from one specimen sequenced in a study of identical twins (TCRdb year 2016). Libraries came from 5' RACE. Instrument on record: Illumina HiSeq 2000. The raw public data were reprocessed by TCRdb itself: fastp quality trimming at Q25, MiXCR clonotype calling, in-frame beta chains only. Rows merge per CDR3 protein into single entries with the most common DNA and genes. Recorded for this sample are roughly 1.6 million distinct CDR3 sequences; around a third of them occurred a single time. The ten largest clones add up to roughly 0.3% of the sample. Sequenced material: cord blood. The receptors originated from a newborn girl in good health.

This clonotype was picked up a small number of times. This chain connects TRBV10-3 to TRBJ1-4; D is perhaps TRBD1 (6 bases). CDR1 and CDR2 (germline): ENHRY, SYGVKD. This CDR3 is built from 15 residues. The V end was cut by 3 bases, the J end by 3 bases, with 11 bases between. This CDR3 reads CAISDSDRSNEKLFF. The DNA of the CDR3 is TGTGCCATCAGTGATTCTGACAGGTCTAATGAAAAACTGTTTTTT.

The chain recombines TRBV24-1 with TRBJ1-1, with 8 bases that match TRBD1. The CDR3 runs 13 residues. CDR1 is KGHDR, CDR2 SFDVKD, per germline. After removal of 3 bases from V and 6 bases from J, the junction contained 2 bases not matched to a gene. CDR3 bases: TGTGCCACCAGTGATCCGACAGGGGCTGAAGCTTTCTTT. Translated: CATSDPTGAEAFF.

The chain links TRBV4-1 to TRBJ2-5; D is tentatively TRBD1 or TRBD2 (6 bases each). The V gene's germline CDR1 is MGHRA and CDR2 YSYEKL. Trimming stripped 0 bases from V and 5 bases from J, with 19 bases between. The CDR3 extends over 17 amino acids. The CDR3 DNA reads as TGCGCCAGCAGCCAAGATAGGAGGGGGGATGATACGGAGACCCAGTACTTC. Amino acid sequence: CASSQDRRGDDTETQYF.

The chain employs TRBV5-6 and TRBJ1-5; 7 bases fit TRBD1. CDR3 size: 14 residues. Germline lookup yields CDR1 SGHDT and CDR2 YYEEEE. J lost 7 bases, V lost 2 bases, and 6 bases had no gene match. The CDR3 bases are TGTGCCAGCAGCTTTGGGCGACAGGGACAGCCCCAGCATTTT. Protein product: CASSFGRQGQPQHF. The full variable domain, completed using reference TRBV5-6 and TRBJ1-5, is DAGVTQSPTHLIKTRGQQVTLRCSPKSGHDTVSWYQQALGQGPQFIFQYYEEEERQRGNFPDRFSGHQFPNYSSELNVNALLLGDSALYLCASSFGRQGQPQHFGDGTRLSIL.

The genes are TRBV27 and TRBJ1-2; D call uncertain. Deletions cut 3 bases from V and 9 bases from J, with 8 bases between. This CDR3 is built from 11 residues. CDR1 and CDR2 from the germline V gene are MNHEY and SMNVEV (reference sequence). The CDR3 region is CASSFLGSYTF. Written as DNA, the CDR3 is TGTGCCAGCAGTTTTCTGGGGAGCTACACCTTC.

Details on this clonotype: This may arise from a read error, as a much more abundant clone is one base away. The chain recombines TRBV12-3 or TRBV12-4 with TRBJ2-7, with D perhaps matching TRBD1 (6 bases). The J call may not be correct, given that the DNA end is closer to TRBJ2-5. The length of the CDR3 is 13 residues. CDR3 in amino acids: CASNRTVTETQYF. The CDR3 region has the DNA TGTGCCAGCAACCGGACAGTGACAGAGACCCAGTACTTC.

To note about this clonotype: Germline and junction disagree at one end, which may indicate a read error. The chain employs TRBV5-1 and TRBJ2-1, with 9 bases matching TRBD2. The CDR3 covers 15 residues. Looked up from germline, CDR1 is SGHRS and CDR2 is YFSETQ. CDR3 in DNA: TGCGCCAGCAGCTTCGGGACTAGCTCCTACAATGAGCGGTTCTTC. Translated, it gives CASSFGTSSYNERFF.

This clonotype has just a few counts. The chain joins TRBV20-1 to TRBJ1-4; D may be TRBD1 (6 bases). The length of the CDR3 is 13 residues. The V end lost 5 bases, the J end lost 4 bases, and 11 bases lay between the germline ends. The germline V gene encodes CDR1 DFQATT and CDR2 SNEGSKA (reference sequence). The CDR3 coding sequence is TGCAGTGCTCCAGGGGTCCATAATGAAAAACTGTTTTTT. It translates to CSAPGVHNEKLFF.

The CDR3 DNA follows: TGTGCCAGCAGTTACCTCCCGATTGGGGTTATAGAGAGGAATGAGCAGTTCTTC. Protein sequence: CASSYLPIGVIERNEQFF. The chain uses TRBV6-5 and TRBJ2-1; no definite D call. V gave up 2 bases and J gave up 7 bases, with 24 bases separating them. Germline CDR1 reads MNHEY; CDR2 reads SVGAGI. There are 18 residues in the CDR3.

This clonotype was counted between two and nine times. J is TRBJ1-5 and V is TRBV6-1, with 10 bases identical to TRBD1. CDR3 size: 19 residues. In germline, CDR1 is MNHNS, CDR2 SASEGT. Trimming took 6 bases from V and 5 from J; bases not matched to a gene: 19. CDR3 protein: CASRPTDRGRNLGDQPQHF. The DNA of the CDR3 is TGTGCCAGCAGACCTACAGACAGGGGGCGAAATCTTGGGGATCAGCCCCAGCATTTT.

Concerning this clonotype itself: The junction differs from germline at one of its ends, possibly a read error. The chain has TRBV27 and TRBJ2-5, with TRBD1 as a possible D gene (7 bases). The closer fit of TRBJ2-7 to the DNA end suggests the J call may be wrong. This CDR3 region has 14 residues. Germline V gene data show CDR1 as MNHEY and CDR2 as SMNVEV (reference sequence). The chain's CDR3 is CPSSTTGRISEQYF. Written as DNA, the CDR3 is TGTCCCAGCAGTACGACAGGGAGGATCAGCGAGCAGTACTTC.

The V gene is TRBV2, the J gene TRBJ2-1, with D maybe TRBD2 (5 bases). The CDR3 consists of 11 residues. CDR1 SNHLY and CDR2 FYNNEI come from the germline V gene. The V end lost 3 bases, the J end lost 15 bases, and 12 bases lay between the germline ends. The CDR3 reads CASSESTRRFF. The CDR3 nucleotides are TGTGCCAGCAGTGAGTCTACTAGGAGGTTCTTC.

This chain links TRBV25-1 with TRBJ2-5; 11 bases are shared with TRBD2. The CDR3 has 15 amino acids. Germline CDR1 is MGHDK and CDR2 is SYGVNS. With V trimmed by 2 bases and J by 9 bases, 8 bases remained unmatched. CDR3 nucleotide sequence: TGTGCCAGCAGTGAACGAACTAGCGGGGGCCCCCCCCAGTACTTC. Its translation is CASSERTSGGPPQYF. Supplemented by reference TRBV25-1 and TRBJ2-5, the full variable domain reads EADIYQTPRYLVIGTGKKITLECSQTMGHDKMYWYQQDPGMELHLIHYSYGVNSTEKGDLSSESTVSRIRTEHFPLTLESARPSHTSQYLCASSERTSGGPPQYFGPGTRLLVL.

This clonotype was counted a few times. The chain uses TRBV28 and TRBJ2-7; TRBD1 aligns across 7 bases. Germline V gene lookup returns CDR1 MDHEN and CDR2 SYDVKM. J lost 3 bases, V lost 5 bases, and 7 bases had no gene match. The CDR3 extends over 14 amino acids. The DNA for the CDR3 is TGTGCCAGCAGTCGGCTCAGGGGGTACTACGAGCAGTACTTC. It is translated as CASSRLRGYYEQYF.

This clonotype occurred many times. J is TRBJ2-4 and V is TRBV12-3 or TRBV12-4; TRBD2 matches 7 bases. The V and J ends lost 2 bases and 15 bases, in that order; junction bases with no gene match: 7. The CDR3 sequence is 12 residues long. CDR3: CASSLYMGLTYF. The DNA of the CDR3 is TGTGCCAGCAGTTTATATATGGGACTAACGTACTTC.

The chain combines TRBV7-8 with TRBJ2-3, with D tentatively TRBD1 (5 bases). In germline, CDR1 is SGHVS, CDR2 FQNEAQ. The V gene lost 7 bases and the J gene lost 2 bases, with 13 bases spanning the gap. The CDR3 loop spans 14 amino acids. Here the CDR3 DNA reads TGTGCCAGCACCCGACAGCCTATCACAGATACGCAGTATTTT. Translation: CASTRQPITDTQYF.

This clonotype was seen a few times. CDR3 sequence: CASSFKSRALAGPSSYNEQFF. As DNA, the CDR3 is TGTGCCAGCAGCTTTAAGTCCCGGGCACTAGCGGGGCCAAGCTCCTACAATGAGCAGTTCTTC. The J gene is TRBJ2-1, the V gene TRBV11-2; 10 positions agree with TRBD2. The germline CDR1 and CDR2 sequences are SGHAT and FQNNGV. V dropped 3 bases and J dropped 0; count of bases not matched to a gene: 17. This CDR3 contains 21 residues.

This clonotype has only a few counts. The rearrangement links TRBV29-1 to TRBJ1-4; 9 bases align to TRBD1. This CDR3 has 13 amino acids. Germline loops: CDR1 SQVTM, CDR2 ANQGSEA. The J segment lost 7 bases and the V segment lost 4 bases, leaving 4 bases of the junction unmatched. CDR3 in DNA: TGCAGCGTTGGGGAGGACAGGGGTGAAAAACTGTTTTTT. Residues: CSVGEDRGEKLFF.

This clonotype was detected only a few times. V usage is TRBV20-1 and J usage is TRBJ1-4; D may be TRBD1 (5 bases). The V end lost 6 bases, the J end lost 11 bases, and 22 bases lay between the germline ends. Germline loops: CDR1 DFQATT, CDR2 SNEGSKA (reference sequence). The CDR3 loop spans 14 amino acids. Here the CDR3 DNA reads TGCAGTGCGAAAAGCTGGCAGGGATGGGAGAAACTGTTTTTT. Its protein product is CSAKSWQGWEKLFF.

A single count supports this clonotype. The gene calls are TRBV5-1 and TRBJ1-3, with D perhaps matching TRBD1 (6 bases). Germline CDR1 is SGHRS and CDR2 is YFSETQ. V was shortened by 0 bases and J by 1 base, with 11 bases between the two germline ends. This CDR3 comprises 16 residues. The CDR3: CASSLEMGASGNTIYF. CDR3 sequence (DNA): TGCGCCAGCAGCTTGGAGATGGGGGCGTCTGGAAACACCATATATTTT.

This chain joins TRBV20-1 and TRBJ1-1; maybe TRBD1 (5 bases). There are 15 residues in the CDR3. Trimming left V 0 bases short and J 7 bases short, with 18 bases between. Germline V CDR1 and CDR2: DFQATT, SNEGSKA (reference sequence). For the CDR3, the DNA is TGCAGTGCTAGAGATATTCAAGGCAGGGCATTTGAAGCTTTCTTT. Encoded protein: CSARDIQGRAFEAFF.

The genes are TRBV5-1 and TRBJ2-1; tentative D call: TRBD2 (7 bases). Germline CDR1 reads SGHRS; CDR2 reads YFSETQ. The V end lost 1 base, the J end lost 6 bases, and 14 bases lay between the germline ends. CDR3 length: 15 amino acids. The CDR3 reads CASSLWQGRVNEQFF. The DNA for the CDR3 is TGCGCCAGCAGCTTGTGGCAGGGGAGGGTCAATGAGCAGTTCTTC.

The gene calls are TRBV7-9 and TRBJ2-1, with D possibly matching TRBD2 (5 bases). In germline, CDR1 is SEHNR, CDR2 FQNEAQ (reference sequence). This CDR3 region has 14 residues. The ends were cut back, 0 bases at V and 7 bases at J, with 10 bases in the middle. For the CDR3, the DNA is TGTGCCAGCAGCTTAGCGTTCGGGGATAATGAGCAGTTCTTC. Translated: CASSLAFGDNEQFF.

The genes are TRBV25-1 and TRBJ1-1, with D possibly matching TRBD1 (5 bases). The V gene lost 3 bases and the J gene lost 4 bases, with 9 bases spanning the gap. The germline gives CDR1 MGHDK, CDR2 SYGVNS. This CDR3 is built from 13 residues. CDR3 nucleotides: TGTGCCAGCAGTGAGCAGGGTCCCACTGAAGCTTTCTTT. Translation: CASSEQGPTEAFF.

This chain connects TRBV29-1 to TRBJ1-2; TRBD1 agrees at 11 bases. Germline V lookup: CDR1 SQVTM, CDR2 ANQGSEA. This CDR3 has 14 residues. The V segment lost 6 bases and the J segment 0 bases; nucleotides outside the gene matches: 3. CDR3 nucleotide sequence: TGCAGCGTCGGACAGGGGGCCACTAACTATGGCTACACCTTC. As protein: CSVGQGATNYGYTF.

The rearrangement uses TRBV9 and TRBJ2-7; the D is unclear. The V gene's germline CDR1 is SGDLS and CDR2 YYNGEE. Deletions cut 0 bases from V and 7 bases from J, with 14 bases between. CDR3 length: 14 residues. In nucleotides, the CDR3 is TGTGCCAGCAGCGTAGTCGGTATATCAAATGAGCAGTACTTC. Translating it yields CASSVVGISNEQYF.

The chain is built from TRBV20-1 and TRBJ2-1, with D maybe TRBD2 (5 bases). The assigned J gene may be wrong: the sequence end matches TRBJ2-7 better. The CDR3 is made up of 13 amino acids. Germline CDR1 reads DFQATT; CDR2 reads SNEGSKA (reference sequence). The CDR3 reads CSAPRRSYNEQYF. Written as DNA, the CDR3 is TGCAGTGCCCCAAGGAGGTCCTACAATGAGCAGTACTTC.

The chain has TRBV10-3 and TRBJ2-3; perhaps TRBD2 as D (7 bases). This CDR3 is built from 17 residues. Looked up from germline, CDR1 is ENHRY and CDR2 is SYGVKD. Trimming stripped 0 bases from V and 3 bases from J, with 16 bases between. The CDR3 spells CAISESMGAGETDTQYF. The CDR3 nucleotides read TGTGCCATCAGTGAGTCGATGGGGGCGGGAGAAACAGATACGCAGTATTTT.

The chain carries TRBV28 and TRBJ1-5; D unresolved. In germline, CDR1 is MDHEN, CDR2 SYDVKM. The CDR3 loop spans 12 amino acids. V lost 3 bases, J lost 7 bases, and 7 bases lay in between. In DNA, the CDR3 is TGTGCCAGCAGTTTTAGTCGACAGCCCCAGCATTTT. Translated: CASSFSRQPQHF.

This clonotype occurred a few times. The CDR3 protein is CASSFNRVGETQYF. The CDR3, as DNA: TGCGCCAGCAGCTTCAACAGGGTTGGAGAGACCCAGTACTTC. The chain has TRBV5-1 and TRBJ2-5; D perhaps matches TRBD1 (6 bases). Trimming left V 2 bases short and J 4 bases short, with 12 bases between. Germline-derived CDR1 and CDR2 are SGHRS and YFSETQ. The CDR3 runs 14 residues.

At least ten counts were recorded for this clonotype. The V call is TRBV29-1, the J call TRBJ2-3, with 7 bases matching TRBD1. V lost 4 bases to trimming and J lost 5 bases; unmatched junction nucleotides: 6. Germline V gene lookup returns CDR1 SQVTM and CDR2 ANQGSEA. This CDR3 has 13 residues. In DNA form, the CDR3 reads TGCAGCGTTGTTAGTGCAGGGGGAGATACGCAGTATTTT. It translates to CSVVSAGGDTQYF.

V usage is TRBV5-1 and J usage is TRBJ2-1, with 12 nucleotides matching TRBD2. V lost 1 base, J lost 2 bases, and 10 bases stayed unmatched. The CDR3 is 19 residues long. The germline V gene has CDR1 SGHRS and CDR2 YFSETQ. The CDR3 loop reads CASSLWLLAGGITYNEQFF. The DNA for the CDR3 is TGCGCCAGCAGCTTGTGGTTGCTAGCGGGGGGGATAACCTACAATGAGCAGTTCTTC.